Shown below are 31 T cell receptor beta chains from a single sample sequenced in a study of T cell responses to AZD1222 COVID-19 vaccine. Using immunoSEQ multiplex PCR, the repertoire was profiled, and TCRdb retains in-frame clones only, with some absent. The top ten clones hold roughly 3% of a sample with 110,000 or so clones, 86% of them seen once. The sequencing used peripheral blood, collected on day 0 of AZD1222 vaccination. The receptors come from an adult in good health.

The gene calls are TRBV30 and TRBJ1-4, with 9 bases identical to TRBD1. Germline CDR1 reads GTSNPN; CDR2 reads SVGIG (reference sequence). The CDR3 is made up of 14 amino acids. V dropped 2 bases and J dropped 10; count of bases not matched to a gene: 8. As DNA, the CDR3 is TGTGCCTGGAGTCCGACAGGGGGGCTTGGAAAACTGTTTTTT. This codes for CAWSPTGGLGKLFF.

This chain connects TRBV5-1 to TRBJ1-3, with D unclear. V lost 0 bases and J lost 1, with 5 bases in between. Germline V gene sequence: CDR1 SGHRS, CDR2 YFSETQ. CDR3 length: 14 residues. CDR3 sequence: CASSLEVSGNTIYF. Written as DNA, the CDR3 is TGCGCCAGCAGCTTGGAGGTGTCTGGAAACACCATATATTTT.

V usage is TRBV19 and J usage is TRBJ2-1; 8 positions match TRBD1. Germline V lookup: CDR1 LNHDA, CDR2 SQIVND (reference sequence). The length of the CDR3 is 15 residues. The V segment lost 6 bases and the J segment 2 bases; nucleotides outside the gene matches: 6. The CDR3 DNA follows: TGTGCCAGTAGCCTCAGGGGGCGGCCCTACAATGAGCAGTTCTTC. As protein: CASSLRGRPYNEQFF.

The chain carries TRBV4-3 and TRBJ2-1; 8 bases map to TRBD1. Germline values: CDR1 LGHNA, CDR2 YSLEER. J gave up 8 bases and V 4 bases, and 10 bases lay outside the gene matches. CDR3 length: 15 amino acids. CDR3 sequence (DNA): TGCGCCAGCAGCCTAACCACGGACAGGGTCCATGAGCAGTTCTTC. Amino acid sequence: CASSLTTDRVHEQFF.

CDR3 nucleotide sequence: TGTGCCAGCAGCTTAGGGCGGGGGCCCGGACAGCACAATGAGCAGTTCTTC. It is translated as CASSLGRGPGQHNEQFF. The gene calls are TRBV7-9 and TRBJ2-1; TRBD2 might be the D (7 bases). Trimming took off 1 base at V and 5 bases at J, with 18 bases between the two ends. CDR1 and CDR2 (germline): SEHNR, FQNEAQ (reference sequence). The CDR3 consists of 17 residues.

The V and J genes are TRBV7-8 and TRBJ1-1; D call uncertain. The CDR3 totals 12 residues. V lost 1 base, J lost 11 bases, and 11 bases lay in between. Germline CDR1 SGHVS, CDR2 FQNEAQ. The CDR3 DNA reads TGTGCCAGCAGCTTAGAACGGGGTGGGGCTTTCTTT. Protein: CASSLERGGAFF.

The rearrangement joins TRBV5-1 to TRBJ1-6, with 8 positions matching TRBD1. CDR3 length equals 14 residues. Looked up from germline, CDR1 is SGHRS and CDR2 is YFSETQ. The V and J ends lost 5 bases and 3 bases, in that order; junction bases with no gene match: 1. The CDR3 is CASRTGGYNSPLHF. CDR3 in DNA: TGCGCCAGCAGAACAGGGGGCTATAATTCACCCCTCCACTTT.

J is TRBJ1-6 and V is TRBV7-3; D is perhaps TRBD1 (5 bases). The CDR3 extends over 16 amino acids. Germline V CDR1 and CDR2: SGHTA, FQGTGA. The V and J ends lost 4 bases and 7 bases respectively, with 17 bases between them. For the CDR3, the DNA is TGTGCCAGCAGCTACCGGGGGAACGCGGGGAATTCACCCCTCCACTTT. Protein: CASSYRGNAGNSPLHF.

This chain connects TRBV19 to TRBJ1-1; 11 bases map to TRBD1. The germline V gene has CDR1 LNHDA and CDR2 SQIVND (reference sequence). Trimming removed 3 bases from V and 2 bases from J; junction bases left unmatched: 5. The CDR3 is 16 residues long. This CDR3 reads CASSIGQGAANTEAFF. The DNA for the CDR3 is TGTGCCAGTAGTATTGGACAGGGGGCTGCAAACACTGAAGCTTTCTTT. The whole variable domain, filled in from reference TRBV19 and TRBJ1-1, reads DGGITQSPKYLFRKEGQNVTLSCEQNLNHDAMYWYRQDPGQGLRLIYYSQIVNDFQKGDIAEGYSVSREKKESFPLTVTSAQKNPTAFYLCASSIGQGAANTEAFFGQGTRLTVV.

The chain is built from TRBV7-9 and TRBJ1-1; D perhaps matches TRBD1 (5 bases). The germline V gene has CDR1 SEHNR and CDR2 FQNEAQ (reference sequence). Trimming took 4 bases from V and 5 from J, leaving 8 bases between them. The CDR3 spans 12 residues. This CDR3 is CASSYDRTEAFF. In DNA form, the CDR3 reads TGTGCCAGCAGCTATGACAGAACTGAAGCTTTCTTT.

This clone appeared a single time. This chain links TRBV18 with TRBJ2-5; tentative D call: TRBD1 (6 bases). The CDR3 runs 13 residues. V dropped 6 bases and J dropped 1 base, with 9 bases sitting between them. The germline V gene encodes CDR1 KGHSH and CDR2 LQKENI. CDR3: CASSRDTQETQYF. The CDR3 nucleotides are TGTGCCAGCTCCCGGGACACCCAAGAGACCCAGTACTTC.

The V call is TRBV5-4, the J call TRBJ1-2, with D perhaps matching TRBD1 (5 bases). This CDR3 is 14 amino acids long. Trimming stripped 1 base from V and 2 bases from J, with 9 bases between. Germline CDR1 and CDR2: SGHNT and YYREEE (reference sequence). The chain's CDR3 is CASSLYDRNYGYTF. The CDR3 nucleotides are TGTGCCAGCAGCTTGTATGACAGAAACTATGGCTACACCTTC.

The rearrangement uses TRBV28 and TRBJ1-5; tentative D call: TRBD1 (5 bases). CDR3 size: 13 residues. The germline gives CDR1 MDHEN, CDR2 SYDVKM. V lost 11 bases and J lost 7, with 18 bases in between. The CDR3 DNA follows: TGTGCCTTGGGGGTAGCCGGAAGGCAGCCCCAGCATTTT. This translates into CALGVAGRQPQHF. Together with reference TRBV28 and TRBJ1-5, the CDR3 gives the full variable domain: DVKVTQSSRYLVKRTGEKVFLECVQDMDHENMFWYRQDPGLGLRLIYFSYDVKMKEKGDIPEGYSVSREKKERFSLILESASTNQTSMYLCALGVAGRQPQHFGDGTRLSIL.

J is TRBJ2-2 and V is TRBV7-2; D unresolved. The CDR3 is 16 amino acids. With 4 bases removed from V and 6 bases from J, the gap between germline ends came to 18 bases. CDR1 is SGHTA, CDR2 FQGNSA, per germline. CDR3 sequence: CASSSRPRTIAGELFF. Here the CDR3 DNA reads TGTGCCAGCAGCTCCAGACCCAGAACCATCGCCGGGGAGCTGTTTTTT.

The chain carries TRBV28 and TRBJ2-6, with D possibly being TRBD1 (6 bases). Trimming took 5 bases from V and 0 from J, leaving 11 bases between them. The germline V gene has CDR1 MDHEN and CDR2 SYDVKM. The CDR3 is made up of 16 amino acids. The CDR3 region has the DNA TGTGCCAGCAGTAGGGACACGAGCTCTGGGGCCAACGTCCTGACTTTC. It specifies CASSRDTSSGANVLTF. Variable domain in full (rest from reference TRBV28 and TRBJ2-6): DVKVTQSSRYLVKRTGEKVFLECVQDMDHENMFWYRQDPGLGLRLIYFSYDVKMKEKGDIPEGYSVSREKKERFSLILESASTNQTSMYLCASSRDTSSGANVLTFGAGSRLTVL.

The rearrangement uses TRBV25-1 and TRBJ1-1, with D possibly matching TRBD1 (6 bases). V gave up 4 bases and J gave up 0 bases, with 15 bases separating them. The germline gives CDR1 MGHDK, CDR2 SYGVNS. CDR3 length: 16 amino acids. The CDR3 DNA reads TGTGCCAGCAGTGCGTTCCGGGACACGATGAACACTGAAGCTTTCTTT. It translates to CASSAFRDTMNTEAFF.

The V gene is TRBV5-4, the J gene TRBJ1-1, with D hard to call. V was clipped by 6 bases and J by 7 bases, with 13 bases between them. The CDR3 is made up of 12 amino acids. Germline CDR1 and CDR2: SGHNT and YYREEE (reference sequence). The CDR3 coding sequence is TGTGCCAGCACCTATTTTGGCGGTGAAGCTTTCTTT. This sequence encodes CASTYFGGEAFF. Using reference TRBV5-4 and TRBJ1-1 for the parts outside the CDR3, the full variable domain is ETGVTQSPTHLIKTRGQQVTLRCSSQSGHNTVSWYQQALGQGPQFIFQYYREEENGRGNFPPRFSGLQFPNYSSELNVNALELDDSALYLCASTYFGGEAFFGQGTRLTVV.

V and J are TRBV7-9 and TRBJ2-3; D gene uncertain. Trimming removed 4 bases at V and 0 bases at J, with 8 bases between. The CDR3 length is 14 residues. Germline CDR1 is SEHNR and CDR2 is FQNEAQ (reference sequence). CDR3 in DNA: TGTGCCAGCAGCTCGGCACACAGCACAGATACGCAGTATTTT. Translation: CASSSAHSTDTQYF.

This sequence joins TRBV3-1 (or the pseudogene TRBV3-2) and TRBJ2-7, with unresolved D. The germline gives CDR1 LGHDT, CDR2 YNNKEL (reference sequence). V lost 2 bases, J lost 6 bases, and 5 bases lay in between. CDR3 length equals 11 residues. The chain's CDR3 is CASSQQSEQYF. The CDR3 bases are TGTGCCAGCAGCCAACAAAGCGAGCAGTACTTC.

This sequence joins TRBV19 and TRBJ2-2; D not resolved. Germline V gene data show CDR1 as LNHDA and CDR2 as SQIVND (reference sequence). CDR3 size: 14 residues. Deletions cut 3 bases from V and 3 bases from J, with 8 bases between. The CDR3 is CASSMARDTGELFF. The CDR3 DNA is TGTGCCAGTAGTATGGCCCGGGACACCGGGGAGCTGTTTTTT.

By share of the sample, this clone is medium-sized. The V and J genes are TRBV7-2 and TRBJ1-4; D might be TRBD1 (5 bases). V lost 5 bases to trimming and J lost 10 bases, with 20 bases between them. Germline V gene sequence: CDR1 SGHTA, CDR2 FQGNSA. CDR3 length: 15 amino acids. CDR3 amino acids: CASSETGTTSGKLFF. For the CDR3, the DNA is TGTGCCAGCAGCGAAACAGGCACCACTTCGGGAAAACTGTTTTTT.

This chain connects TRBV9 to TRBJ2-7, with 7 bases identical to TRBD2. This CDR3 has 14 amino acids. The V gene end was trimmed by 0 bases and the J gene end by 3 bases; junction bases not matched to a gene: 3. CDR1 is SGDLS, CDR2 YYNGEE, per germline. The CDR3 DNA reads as TGTGCCAGCAGCGTAGACGCTAGCGGCTACGAGCAGTACTTC. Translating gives CASSVDASGYEQYF.

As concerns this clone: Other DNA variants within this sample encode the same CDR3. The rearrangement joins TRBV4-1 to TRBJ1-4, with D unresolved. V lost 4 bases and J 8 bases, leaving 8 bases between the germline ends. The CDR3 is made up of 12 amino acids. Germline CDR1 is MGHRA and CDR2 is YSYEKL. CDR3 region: CASSRSGEKLFF. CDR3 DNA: TGCGCCAGCAGCCGCAGTGGGGAAAAACTGTTTTTT.

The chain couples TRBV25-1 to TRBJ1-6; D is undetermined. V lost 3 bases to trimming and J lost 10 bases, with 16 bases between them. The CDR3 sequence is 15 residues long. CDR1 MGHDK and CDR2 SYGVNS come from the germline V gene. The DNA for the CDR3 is TGTGCCAGCAGTGATAGAGGCAGTCACTCCTCACCCCTCCACTTT. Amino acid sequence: CASSDRGSHSSPLHF.

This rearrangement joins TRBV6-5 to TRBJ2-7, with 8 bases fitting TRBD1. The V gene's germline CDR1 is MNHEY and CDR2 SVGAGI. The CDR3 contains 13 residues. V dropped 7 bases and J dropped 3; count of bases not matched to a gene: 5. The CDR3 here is CASTRTGYYEQYF. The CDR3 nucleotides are TGTGCCAGCACCCGGACAGGGTACTACGAGCAGTACTTC.

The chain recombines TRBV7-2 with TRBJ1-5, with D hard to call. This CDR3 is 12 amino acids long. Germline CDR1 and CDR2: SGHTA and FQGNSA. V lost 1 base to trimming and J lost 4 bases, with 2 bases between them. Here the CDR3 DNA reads TGTGCCAGCAGCTTAGGGAATCAGCCCCAGCATTTT. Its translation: CASSLGNQPQHF.

CDR3 in DNA: TGTGCCAGCAGCCCCGGCGGCAGCCTTACGCAGTATTTT. Translated: CASSPGGSLTQYF. V and J are TRBV12-3 or TRBV12-4 and TRBJ2-3; D is ambiguous. The CDR3 extends over 13 amino acids. V gave up 6 bases and J gave up 8 bases, with 15 bases separating them.

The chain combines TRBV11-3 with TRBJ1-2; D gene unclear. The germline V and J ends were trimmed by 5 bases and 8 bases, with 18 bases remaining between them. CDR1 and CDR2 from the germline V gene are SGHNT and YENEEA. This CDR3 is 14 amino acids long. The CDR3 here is CASSQPPERVGYTF. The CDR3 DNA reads TGTGCCAGCAGCCAACCACCGGAGCGGGTAGGCTACACCTTC.

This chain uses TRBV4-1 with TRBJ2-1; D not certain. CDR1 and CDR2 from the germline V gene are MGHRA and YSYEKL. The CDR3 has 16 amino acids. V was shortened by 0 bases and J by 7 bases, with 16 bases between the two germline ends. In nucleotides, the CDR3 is TGCGCCAGCAGCCAAGATAGAAGTCTCGATACAAATGAGCAGTTCTTC. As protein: CASSQDRSLDTNEQFF.

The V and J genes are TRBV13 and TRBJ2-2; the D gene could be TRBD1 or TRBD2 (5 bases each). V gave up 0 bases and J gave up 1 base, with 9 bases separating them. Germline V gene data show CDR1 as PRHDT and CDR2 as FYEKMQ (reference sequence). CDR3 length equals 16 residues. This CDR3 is CASSLGRGVNTGELFF. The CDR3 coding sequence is TGTGCCAGCAGCTTAGGACGGGGCGTGAACACCGGGGAGCTGTTTTTT.

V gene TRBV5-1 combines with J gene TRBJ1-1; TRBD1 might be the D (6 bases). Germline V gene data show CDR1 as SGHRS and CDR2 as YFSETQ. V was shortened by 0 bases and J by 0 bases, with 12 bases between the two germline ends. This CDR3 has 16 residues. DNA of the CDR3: TGCGCCAGCAGCTTGGACGGGGGACACTTGAACACTGAAGCTTTCTTT. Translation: CASSLDGGHLNTEAFF.